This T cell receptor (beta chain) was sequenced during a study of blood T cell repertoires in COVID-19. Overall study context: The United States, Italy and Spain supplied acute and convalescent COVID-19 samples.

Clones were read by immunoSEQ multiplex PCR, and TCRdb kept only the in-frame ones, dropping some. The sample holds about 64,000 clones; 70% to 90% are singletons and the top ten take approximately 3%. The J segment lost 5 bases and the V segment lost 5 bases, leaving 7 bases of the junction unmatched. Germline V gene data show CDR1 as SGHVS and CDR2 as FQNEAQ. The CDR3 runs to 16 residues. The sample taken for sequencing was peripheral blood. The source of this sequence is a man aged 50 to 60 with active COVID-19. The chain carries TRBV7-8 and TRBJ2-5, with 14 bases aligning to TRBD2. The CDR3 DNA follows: TGTGCCAGCAGCACCGGACTAGCGGGGGGTTGGGAGACCCAGTACTTC. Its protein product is CASSTGLAGGWETQYF.